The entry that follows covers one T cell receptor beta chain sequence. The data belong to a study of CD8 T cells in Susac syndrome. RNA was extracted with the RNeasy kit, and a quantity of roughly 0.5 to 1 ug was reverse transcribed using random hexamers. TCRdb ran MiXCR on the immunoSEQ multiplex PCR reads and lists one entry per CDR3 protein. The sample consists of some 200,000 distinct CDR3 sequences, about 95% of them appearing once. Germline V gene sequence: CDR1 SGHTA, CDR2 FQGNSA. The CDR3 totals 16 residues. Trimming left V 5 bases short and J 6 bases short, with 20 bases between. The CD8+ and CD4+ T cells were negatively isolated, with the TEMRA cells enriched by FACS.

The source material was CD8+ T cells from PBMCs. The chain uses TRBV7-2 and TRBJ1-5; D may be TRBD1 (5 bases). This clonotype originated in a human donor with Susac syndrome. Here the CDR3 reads CASSPKGPDPLQPQHF. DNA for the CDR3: TGTGCCAGCAGCCCAAAGGGGCCAGACCCCCTTCAGCCCCAGCATTTT.